A selection of T cell receptor beta chains follows, all from one sample in a study of T cells in Graves' hyperthyroidism and ophthalmopathy. TCRdb independently ran MiXCR on the multiplex PCR reads; one entry per CDR3 protein. Of approximately 210,000 distinct CDR3 sequences listed, over 15% were seen once; the top ten hold around 50%. Specimen: blood. These receptor sequences come from a man in his fifties with Graves' hyperthyroidism. Each CDR3 is given with its conserved first and last residue. A D gene is named only where the DNA matches it firmly. For some rows the clone size is stated as once, few or many, or as a class when expanded; others skip it.

V gene,D gene,clone size,J gene,CDR3 protein,CDR3 DNA
TRBV20-1,NA,many,TRBJ2-7,CSARGGQTYEQYF,TGCAGTGCTAGAGGCGGTCAGACCTACGAGCAGTACTTC
TRBV11-3,NA,NA,TRBJ1-6,CASSFYISQGNSPLHF,TGTGCCAGCAGCTTTTATATCAGCCAAGGGAATTCACCCCTCCACTTT
TRBV4-3,NA,NA,TRBJ2-3,CASSQDRTDTQYF,TGCGCCAGCAGCCAAGATAGGACAGATACGCAGTATTTT
TRBV19,NA,NA,TRBJ2-2,CASSIRGRGNTGELFF,TGTGCCAGTAGTATACGGGGCAGGGGGAACACCGGGGAGCTGTTTTTT
TRBV11-2,NA,many,TRBJ2-7,CASSLSHYEQYF,TGTGCCAGCAGCTTATCCCACTACGAGCAGTACTTC
TRBV5-1,TRBD1,few,TRBJ2-5,CASSPRQGASTQYF,TGCGCCAGCAGCCCCCGACAGGGAGCGTCGACCCAGTACTTC
TRBV28,TRBD2,many,TRBJ2-2,CASFSGATPIITGELFF,TGTGCCAGTTTTAGCGGGGCCACCCCCATAATAACCGGGGAGCTGTTTTTT
TRBV10-3,TRBD1,many,TRBJ2-7,CAISDMGQGVDEQYF,TGTGCCATCAGTGATATGGGACAGGGGGTGGACGAGCAGTACTTC
TRBV30,NA,many,TRBJ1-1,CAWSVLGTNPNTEAFF,TGTGCCTGGAGTGTATTGGGGACTAATCCGAACACTGAAGCTTTCTTT
TRBV6-1,NA,many,TRBJ1-5,CASTQVGGGNQPQHF,TGTGCCAGCACCCAAGTCGGGGGGGGCAATCAGCCCCAGCATTTT
TRBV6-1,NA,NA,TRBJ1-5,CASSEGVSGADTQHF,TGTGCCAGCAGTGAAGGGGTTAGCGGGGCAGATACGCAGCATTTT
TRBV2,TRBD2,many,TRBJ2-1,CASSRGASGTEQFF,TGTGCCAGCAGTCGAGGGGCTAGCGGGACTGAGCAGTTCTTC
TRBV3-1,NA,many,TRBJ2-5,CASSPRPHVGETQYF,TGTGCCAGCAGCCCCCGACCCCACGTTGGAGAGACCCAGTACTTC
TRBV6-6,NA,many,TRBJ1-2,CASSYSGRDGYTF,TGTGCCAGCAGTTACTCGGGCAGGGATGGCTACACCTTC
TRBV9,NA,few,TRBJ2-3,CASSVDPTGVGDTQYF,TGTGCCAGCAGCGTAGACCCAACGGGAGTGGGAGATACGCAGTATTTT
TRBV9,NA,few,TRBJ2-7,CASSVDTGADEQYF,TGTGCCAGCAGCGTAGATACGGGAGCAGACGAGCAGTACTTC
TRBV12-3/TRBV12-4,NA,many,TRBJ2-1,CASSPQTSYNEQFF,TGTGCCAGCAGTCCGCAGACTAGTTACAATGAGCAGTTCTTC
TRBV10-3,TRBD1,many,TRBJ2-2,CAISVDRGRSNTGELFF,TGTGCCATCAGTGTAGACAGGGGGCGGTCCAACACCGGGGAGCTGTTTTTT
TRBV7-9,TRBD2,many,TRBJ2-1,CASSSRGSGSYNEQFF,TGTGCCAGCAGCTCGCGCGGGAGCGGGAGCTACAATGAGCAGTTCTTC
TRBV24-1,NA,few,TRBJ2-1,CATSGPDLGNEQFF,TGTGCCACCAGTGGCCCTGATCTCGGCAATGAGCAGTTCTTC
TRBV7-9,NA,NA,TRBJ2-1,CASRAYNEQFF,TGTGCCAGCAGGGCATACAATGAGCAGTTCTTC
TRBV11-2,TRBD2,many,TRBJ2-7,CASSLDELAESYEQYF,TGTGCCAGCAGCTTAGATGAACTAGCGGAGTCCTACGAGCAGTACTTC
TRBV24-1,NA,few,TRBJ1-1,CATSGALNTEAFF,TGTGCCACTTCAGGGGCTCTGAACACTGAAGCTTTCTTT
TRBV5-4,TRBD2,few,TRBJ2-3,CASRTDLAGSTDTQYF,TGTGCCAGCAGGACGGACCTAGCGGGTAGCACAGATACGCAGTATTTT
TRBV20-1,NA,many,TRBJ2-2,CSARDLVGANTGELFF,TGCAGTGCTAGAGATCTGGTGGGAGCGAACACCGGGGAGCTGTTTTTT
TRBV4-1,TRBD1,many,TRBJ2-5,CASSRFGTGLQETQYF,TGCGCCAGCAGCCGTTTCGGGACAGGGCTCCAAGAGACCCAGTACTTC
TRBV6-4,NA,many,TRBJ2-7,CASTDSGTGECEQYF,TGTGCCAGCACTGACTCCGGGACCGGAGAGTGCGAGCAGTACTTC
TRBV7-2,TRBD2,NA,TRBJ2-1,CASSRYLSGRYNEQFF,TGTGCCAGCAGCCGGTACCTTAGCGGGAGGTACAATGAGCAGTTCTTC
TRBV25-1,NA,NA,TRBJ2-1,CASRETLMKDSNNEQFF,TGTGCCAGCAGAGAGACGCTTATGAAGGACAGTAACAATGAGCAGTTCTTC
TRBV18,TRBD1,once,TRBJ2-3,CASSLTGGIDTQYF,TGTGCCAGCTCACTGACAGGGGGCATAGATACGCAGTATTTT
TRBV28,NA,many,TRBJ2-7,CASSPPGVWGEQYF,TGTGCCAGCAGTCCCCCCGGGGTTTGGGGCGAGCAGTACTTC
TRBV6-9,TRBD1,NA,TRBJ1-5,CASSSRGQTQPQHF,TGTGCCAGCAGTTCCAGGGGGCAAACTCAGCCCCAGCATTTT
TRBV5-1,TRBD2,few,TRBJ2-5,CASKAAGAEETQYF,TGCGCCAGCAAGGCAGCGGGAGCGGAAGAGACCCAGTACTTC
TRBV29-1,NA,few,TRBJ2-1,CSTGFSYNEQFF,TGCAGCACTGGATTCTCCTACAATGAGCAGTTCTTC
TRBV5-1,NA,NA,TRBJ2-2,CASSFLRGNTGELFF,TGCGCCAGCAGCTTTCTAAGGGGGAACACCGGGGAGCTGTTTTTT
TRBV25-1,NA,few,TRBJ2-7,CASSGWRNGEQYF,TGTGCCAGCAGTGGTTGGAGAAATGGCGAGCAGTACTTC
TRBV27,NA,NA,TRBJ1-2,CASSTLGPHTGYTF,TGTGCCAGCAGCACATTGGGACCTCACACTGGCTACACCTTC
TRBV20-1,NA,many,TRBJ2-7,CSASGITYEQYF,TGCAGTGCTAGCGGAATTACTTACGAGCAGTACTTC
TRBV20-1,TRBD1,many,TRBJ1-1,CSATGTAFNTEAFF,TGCAGTGCTACCGGGACAGCCTTCAACACTGAAGCTTTCTTT
TRBV28,TRBD1,NA,TRBJ2-7,CVSSLDRVNYEQYF,TGTGTCAGTAGTCTGGACAGGGTGAACTACGAGCAGTACTTC
TRBV19,TRBD1,NA,TRBJ1-4,CASSIRDRDEKLFF,TGTGCCAGTAGTATTCGGGACAGGGATGAAAAACTGTTTTTT
TRBV18,TRBD1,few,TRBJ1-4,CASSHGTGLDEKLFF,TGTGCCAGCTCACACGGGACAGGGCTGGATGAAAAACTGTTTTTT
TRBV7-8,NA,many,TRBJ2-7,CASSPRTPAKLYEQYF,TGTGCCAGCAGCCCGCGGACACCAGCTAAACTCTACGAGCAGTACTTC
TRBV7-9,NA,NA,TRBJ1-1,CASSPLEAFF,TGTGCCAGCAGCCCTCTGGAAGCTTTCTTT